This passage covers 25 T cell receptor beta chains from one sample sequenced in a study of blood T cell repertoires in COVID-19. Assay: immunoSEQ multiplex PCR; the TCRdb copy retains only in-frame clones and omits some. This repertoire shows about 160,000 clones, 75% to 90% found once; its top ten account for approximately 6.2%. The sequenced sample was peripheral blood. These receptors all stem from a man older than 75 with acute or convalescent COVID-19.

The chain has TRBV5-6 and TRBJ1-1; D unresolved. The V gene lost 0 bases and the J gene lost 8 bases, with 11 bases spanning the gap. The V gene's germline CDR1 is SGHDT and CDR2 YYEEEE. The CDR3 runs to 13 residues. The DNA for the CDR3 is TGTGCCAGCAGCTTGGCCGCGGGTCTGGAAGCTTTCTTT. As protein: CASSLAAGLEAFF.

V usage is TRBV5-1 and J usage is TRBJ2-3, with 10 bases matching TRBD2. The CDR3 is made up of 15 amino acids. With V trimmed by 4 bases and J by 4 bases, 6 bases remained unmatched. Germline CDR1 reads SGHRS; CDR2 reads YFSETQ. In DNA, the CDR3 is TGCGCCAGCAGCCCCCCCAGCGGGGGGGCAGATACGCAGTATTTT. Amino acids: CASSPPSGGADTQYF.

The J gene is TRBJ1-4, the V gene TRBV28; possible D gene TRBD1, 5 bases. Trimming took off 5 bases at V and 4 bases at J, with 23 bases between the two ends. The CDR3 extends over 18 amino acids. CDR1 and CDR2 from the germline V gene are MDHEN and SYDVKM. The CDR3 DNA sequence: TGTGCCAGCAGTCCACACGAAATGGGGGGATTCGGTAATGAAAAACTGTTTTTT. Its protein is CASSPHEMGGFGNEKLFF. Based on the CDR3 plus reference TRBV28 and TRBJ1-4, the full variable domain is DVKVTQSSRYLVKRTGEKVFLECVQDMDHENMFWYRQDPGLGLRLIYFSYDVKMKEKGDIPEGYSVSREKKERFSLILESASTNQTSMYLCASSPHEMGGFGNEKLFFGSGTQLSVL.

This chain joins TRBV4-2 and TRBJ2-7, with 8 bases matching TRBD1. This CDR3 spans 15 amino acids. Germline CDR1 and CDR2: LGHNA and YNFKEQ. With 1 base clipped from V and 3 bases from J, the junction kept 5 bases outside the gene matches. CDR3 region: CASSQVGQAVYEQYF. The CDR3 region has the DNA TGTGCCAGCAGCCAAGTGGGACAGGCCGTCTACGAGCAGTACTTC.

J is TRBJ2-7 and V is TRBV27, with TRBD2 matching 10 bases. The CDR3 sequence is 17 residues long. The trim removed 3 bases at V and 4 bases at J, leaving 12 bases unmatched. Germline CDR1 and CDR2: MNHEY and SMNVEV (reference sequence). CDR3 bases: TGTGCCAGCAGTTTTCTCTCTCCGGGACTAGCGAGATACGAGCAGTACTTC. Translated, it gives CASSFLSPGLARYEQYF.

This chain uses TRBV18 with TRBJ2-6; D might be TRBD1 (6 bases). Germline CDR1 is KGHSH and CDR2 is LQKENI. The CDR3 contains 15 residues. V was shortened by 5 bases and J by 4 bases, with 12 bases between the two germline ends. CDR3 sequence reads: CASSNTGPGANVLTF. The CDR3 DNA reads as TGTGCCAGCTCAAACACAGGGCCCGGGGCCAACGTCCTGACTTTC.

J is TRBJ1-1 and V is TRBV18; 7 bases map to TRBD1. CDR1 is KGHSH, CDR2 LQKENI, per germline. CDR3 size: 13 residues. V lost 3 bases and J lost 11; bases outside the gene matches: 9. The CDR3 protein is CASSPGQKVEAFF. The CDR3 bases are TGTGCCAGCTCACCGGGACAGAAGGTTGAGGCTTTCTTT.

CDR3 sequence reads: CASSQVDRILDYGYTF. The CDR3 DNA sequence: TGCGCCAGCAGCCAAGTGGACAGGATCTTGGACTATGGCTACACCTTC. The chain combines TRBV4-1 with TRBJ1-2, with TRBD1 identical over 7 bases. The length of the CDR3 is 16 residues. Germline V CDR1 and CDR2: MGHRA, YSYEKL. Trimming at V came to 1 base and at J to 3 bases, leaving 8 bases not matched to a gene.

The chain joins TRBV24-1 to TRBJ1-5; D possibly corresponds to TRBD1 (5 bases). Trimming removed 5 bases at V and 3 bases at J, with 10 bases between. Germline V CDR1 and CDR2: KGHDR, SFDVKD. The CDR3 is 14 residues long. The CDR3 spells CATSGSGLNQPQHF. CDR3 DNA: TGTGCCACCAGTGGCTCAGGGCTCAATCAGCCCCAGCATTTT.

V usage is TRBV5-6 and J usage is TRBJ2-7, with a possible D match to TRBD1 (6 bases). CDR3 length: 13 amino acids. Germline lookup yields CDR1 SGHDT and CDR2 YYEEEE. The germline V and J ends were trimmed by 5 bases and 2 bases, with 11 bases remaining between them. The CDR3 loop is CASRIQGAYEQYF. For the CDR3, the DNA is TGTGCCAGCAGAATACAGGGCGCCTACGAGCAGTACTTC.

Comment on this clone: This specimen includes other DNA sequences encoding the same CDR3. The rearrangement links TRBV28 to TRBJ1-4; 8 bases are a match to TRBD1. This CDR3 is built from 14 residues. With 6 bases clipped from V and 6 bases from J, the junction kept 6 bases outside the gene matches. The germline V gene has CDR1 MDHEN and CDR2 SYDVKM. The CDR3 reads CASSPGQGYEKLFF. The DNA for the CDR3 is TGTGCCAGCAGCCCCGGACAGGGTTATGAAAAACTGTTTTTT.

This sequence joins TRBV2 and TRBJ1-1, with a weak D call TRBD1 (6 bases). CDR3 length: 14 residues. V was shortened by 1 base and J by 5 bases, with 11 bases between the two germline ends. Germline V gene sequence: CDR1 SNHLY, CDR2 FYNNEI. The CDR3 DNA is TGTGCCAGCAGTGAAGAGGGGGAGGGGACTGAAGCTTTCTTT. It codes for CASSEEGEGTEAFF.

Remarks on this clone: Within the sample, other DNA sequences also encode this same CDR3. This chain connects TRBV19 to TRBJ2-3; D may be TRBD1 (5 bases). The ends were cut back, 3 bases at V and 1 base at J, with 8 bases in the middle. Germline CDR1 and CDR2: LNHDA and SQIVND (reference sequence). CDR3 length equals 14 residues. CDR3 residues: CASSILGGTDTQYF. The CDR3 nucleotides read TGTGCCAGTAGTATCCTAGGGGGCACAGATACGCAGTATTTT.

This clone was recorded a few times. V usage is TRBV14 and J usage is TRBJ2-7; D remains ambiguous. Between the trimmed V and J ends, which lost 0 bases and 3 bases, there was a span of 18 bases. This CDR3 spans 17 amino acids. CDR1 SGHDN and CDR2 FVKESK come from the germline V gene. The CDR3 loop reads CASSQDSPASTFYEQYF. The CDR3 coding sequence is TGTGCCAGCAGCCAAGATAGCCCGGCCTCTACGTTCTACGAGCAGTACTTC.

The chain links TRBV3-1 (or the pseudogene TRBV3-2) to TRBJ2-3; D remains unclear. Germline CDR1 is LGHDT and CDR2 is YNNKEL (reference sequence). The CDR3 runs to 16 residues. Between the trimmed V and J ends, which lost 1 base and 0 bases, there was a span of 11 bases. CDR3 DNA sequence: TGTGCCAGCAGCCAAGGAAACGCGCTGAGCACAGATACGCAGTATTTT. As protein: CASSQGNALSTDTQYF.

The chain couples TRBV2 to TRBJ1-5; weak D call: TRBD1 (6 bases). V shed 9 bases and J shed 6 bases, with 6 bases lying between them. CDR1 and CDR2 from the germline V gene are SNHLY and FYNNEI. The CDR3 spans 10 residues. Here the CDR3 reads CARTGQPQHF. CDR3 sequence (DNA): TGTGCCAGGACAGGTCAGCCCCAGCATTTT.

The genes are TRBV5-1 and TRBJ1-4; D ambiguous. Trimming removed 4 bases at V and 7 bases at J, with 20 bases between. Germline CDR1 SGHRS, CDR2 YFSETQ. The CDR3 contains 16 residues. CDR3 residues: CASSKNPPSPGEKLFF. In DNA, the CDR3 is TGCGCCAGCAGCAAAAATCCTCCTTCTCCGGGTGAAAAACTGTTTTTT. Variable domain in full (rest from reference TRBV5-1 and TRBJ1-4): KAGVTQTPRYLIKTRGQQVTLSCSPISGHRSVSWYQQTPGQGLQFLFEYFSETQRNKGNFPGRFSGRQFSNSRSEMNVSTLELGDSALYLCASSKNPPSPGEKLFFGSGTQLSVL.

This clone is a singleton in its sample. The chain carries TRBV5-4 and TRBJ1-2, with 8 bases fitting TRBD1. From germline, CDR1 is SGHNT and CDR2 YYREEE (reference sequence). This CDR3 spans 16 amino acids. The trim removed 6 bases at V and 4 bases at J, leaving 14 bases unmatched. The CDR3 here is CASNHDRGRAGYGYTF. The CDR3 DNA sequence: TGTGCCAGCAACCACGACAGGGGTCGGGCTGGCTATGGCTACACCTTC. The full variable domain, its missing parts supplied by reference TRBV5-4 and TRBJ1-2, is ETGVTQSPTHLIKTRGQQVTLRCSSQSGHNTVSWYQQALGQGPQFIFQYYREEENGRGNFPPRFSGLQFPNYSSELNVNALELDDSALYLCASNHDRGRAGYGYTFGSGTRLTVV.

The chain combines TRBV6-5 with TRBJ2-7, with D possibly being TRBD1 (5 bases). The CDR3 is made up of 13 amino acids. Germline V CDR1 and CDR2: MNHEY, SVGAGI. V was pared by 5 bases and J by 7 bases, with 15 bases between. The CDR3 region is CASSLTQGSEQYF. The CDR3 nucleotides are TGTGCCAGCAGTCTAACTCAGGGCTCGGAGCAGTACTTC.

This chain uses TRBV15 with TRBJ2-1; TRBD1 matches at 8 bases. V trimming: 4 bases; J trimming: 5 bases; junction bases outside the gene matches: 16. Germline CDR1 reads LNHNV; CDR2 reads YYDKDF (reference sequence). This CDR3 comprises 18 residues. CDR3 sequence: CATSNPTTPTGVDNEQFF. The CDR3 DNA reads as TGTGCCACCAGCAATCCCACTACCCCGACAGGGGTGGACAATGAGCAGTTCTTC. Full variable domain (remainder filled in from reference TRBV15 and TRBJ2-1): DAMVIQNPRYQVTQFGKPVTLSCSQTLNHNVMYWYQQKSSQAPKLLFHYYDKDFNNEADTPDNFQSRRPNTSFCFLDIRSPGLGDTAMYLCATSNPTTPTGVDNEQFFGPGTRLTVL.

In its sample, this clone was seen once. J is TRBJ1-1 and V is TRBV6-5, with TRBD1 identical over 8 bases. Germline V CDR1 and CDR2: MNHEY, SVGAGI. The CDR3 extends over 13 amino acids. With 6 bases clipped from V and 7 bases from J, the junction kept 7 bases outside the gene matches. The CDR3 nucleotides are TGTGCCAGCAGGGTGACAGGGGTGGGTGAAGCTTTCTTT. As protein: CASRVTGVGEAFF.

This clone occurred once. The gene calls are TRBV5-1 and TRBJ2-2, with a tentative D call TRBD1 (5 bases). The CDR3 contains 14 residues. V was trimmed by 4 bases and J by 6 bases, leaving 13 bases between them. The V gene's germline CDR1 is SGHRS and CDR2 YFSETQ. The CDR3 reads CASSHPGQSGELFF. CDR3 DNA sequence: TGCGCCAGCAGCCATCCTGGACAATCCGGGGAGCTGTTTTTT.

This chain's CDR3 is CSYERVRVHEQFF. The CDR3 nucleotides read TGCAGCTACGAACGAGTTCGAGTCCATGAGCAGTTCTTC. The rearrangement joins TRBV29-1 to TRBJ2-1, with D unresolved. The CDR3 has 13 amino acids. The V end lost 8 bases, the J end lost 8 bases, and 19 bases lay between the germline ends. The germline CDR1 and CDR2 sequences are SQVTM and ANQGSEA.

The CDR3 spells CASSLMDRGTEAFF. In nucleotides, the CDR3 is TGTGCCAGCAGCTTAATGGACAGGGGCACTGAAGCTTTCTTT. The chain combines TRBV7-9 with TRBJ1-1; TRBD1 matches 9 bases. CDR1 and CDR2 (germline): SEHNR, FQNEAQ (reference sequence). CDR3 length equals 14 residues. V was clipped by 2 bases and J by 4 bases; unmatched bases: 2.

The V gene is TRBV11-1, the J gene TRBJ2-3, with 8 bases matching TRBD1. The CDR3 is 15 amino acids. Looked up from germline, CDR1 is SGHAT and CDR2 is FQDESV (reference sequence). V lost 5 bases and J lost 2; bases outside the gene matches: 6. The CDR3 loop reads CASSPQGEPTDTQYF. Here the CDR3 DNA reads TGTGCCAGCAGCCCACAGGGGGAACCCACAGATACGCAGTATTTT.